One and the same sample provided the 18 T cell receptor beta chains below, sequenced in a study of blood T cells in healthy people across ages (dated by TCRdb to the mid-2010s). Receptor libraries were prepared by 5' RACE. Sequenced on an Illumina HiSeq 2500. A second 7 to 11 cycle PCR used a sample-barcoded 5' primer and a J-beta primer mix. Using fastp at Q25 and MiXCR, TCRdb reprocessed the public reads and kept productive beta chains. Each entry merges the rows of one CDR3 protein and shows their most common DNA and genes. This sample gives about 800,000 distinct CDR3 sequences in total; around a quarter of them show up just once. Under 4.5% of the sample is in the top ten clones. These sequences were also reported in another study, on T cells of mothers and their children.

The sample consisted of blood. These receptors came from a boy between 5 and 17 years old in good health.

This clonotype was seen a handful of times. The chain joins TRBV29-1 to TRBJ2-5; D may be TRBD1 (6 bases). The ends were cut back, 6 bases at V and 0 bases at J, with 14 bases in the middle. The germline V gene encodes CDR1 SQVTM and CDR2 ANQGSEA. The CDR3 runs 14 residues. The CDR3 DNA reads as TGCAGCGTAACCGAGGACAGCTACCAAGAGACCCAGTACTTC. It is translated as CSVTEDSYQETQYF.

There are a few counts of this clonotype. An end of the junction differs from the germline gene, which may be a read error. The chain is built from TRBV20-1 and TRBJ2-3, with 10 bases that match TRBD2. The CDR3 is 14 residues long. Germline CDR1 and CDR2: DFQATT and SNEGSKA (reference sequence). The CDR3 bases are TGCAGTGCTGCTAGCGGGAGTCGGACAGGTACGCAGTATTTT. Its translation: CSAASGSRTGTQYF.

This clonotype was detected only a few times. The rearrangement joins TRBV5-1 to TRBJ2-3; 7 bases fit TRBD1. V lost 4 bases and J lost 2; bases outside the gene matches: 13. This CDR3 spans 17 amino acids. The V gene's germline CDR1 is SGHRS and CDR2 YFSETQ. CDR3 coding DNA: TGCGCCAGCAGCCCTGGACAGGCCCGAGACCTCACAGATACGCAGTATTTT. As protein: CASSPGQARDLTDTQYF.

This clonotype was observed a handful of times. The rearrangement uses TRBV29-1 and TRBJ2-5; D possibly corresponds to TRBD2 (7 bases). The J call may be incorrect, as the DNA end agrees better with TRBJ2-7. CDR1 and CDR2 from the germline V gene are SQVTM and ANQGSEA. This CDR3 region has 14 residues. The CDR3 here is CSVRGGGSGYEQYF. The CDR3 DNA is TGCAGCGTCCGAGGGGGGGGCAGTGGGTACGAGCAGTACTTC.

This chain connects TRBV4-3 to TRBJ2-5; TRBD1 aligns across 10 bases. Germline CDR1 reads LGHNA; CDR2 reads YSLEER. Unmatched junction bases numbered 17, after V lost 2 bases and J lost 5 bases. This CDR3 is built from 19 residues. CDR3 region: CASSQSFVRGTGDLETQYF. The CDR3 bases are TGCGCCAGCAGCCAAAGTTTCGTGCGAGGGACAGGGGATCTCGAGACCCAGTACTTC.

This chain links TRBV2 with TRBJ1-4, with TRBD1 matching over 9 bases. After removal of 5 bases from V and 8 bases from J, the junction contained 9 bases not matched to a gene. This CDR3 has 15 amino acids. CDR1 SNHLY and CDR2 FYNNEI come from the germline V gene. CDR3 DNA: TGTGCCAGCAGTCCAAGGGGGACAGGGAGCGAAAAACTGTTTTTT. The encoded protein is CASSPRGTGSEKLFF. Based on the CDR3 plus reference TRBV2 and TRBJ1-4, the full variable domain is EPEVTQTPSHQVTQMGQEVILRCVPISNHLYFYWYRQILGQKVEFLVSFYNNEISEKSEIFDDQFSVERPDGSNFTLKIRSTKLEDSAMYFCASSPRGTGSEKLFFGSGTQLSVL.

The V call is TRBV7-9, the J call TRBJ1-1; D not certain. The V gene lost 4 bases and the J gene lost 5 bases, with 8 bases spanning the gap. CDR1 and CDR2 (germline): SEHNR, FQNEAQ (reference sequence). The CDR3 has 12 residues. In DNA form, the CDR3 reads TGTGCCAGCAGCTCAGTGTCTACTGAAGCTTTCTTT. Encoded protein: CASSSVSTEAFF.

V is TRBV20-1 and J is TRBJ2-7, with 7 nucleotides matching TRBD2. The CDR3 totals 17 residues. Germline V CDR1 and CDR2: DFQATT, SNEGSKA (reference sequence). With 0 bases clipped from V and 1 base from J, the junction kept 12 bases outside the gene matches. This chain's CDR3 is CSARDRFRLALSYEQYF. CDR3 in DNA: TGCAGTGCTAGAGATCGTTTTCGACTAGCCTTATCCTACGAGCAGTACTTC.

The chain recombines TRBV15 with TRBJ1-3; 8 nucleotides line up with TRBD1. Germline V gives CDR1 LNHNV, CDR2 YYDKDF (reference sequence). V was pared by 9 bases and J by 3 bases, with 4 bases of the junction left unmatched. The CDR3 covers 13 residues. The CDR3 sequence is CATEQGDGNTIYF. The CDR3 coding sequence is TGTGCCACAGAACAGGGGGATGGAAACACCATATATTTT.

The chain is built from TRBV9 and TRBJ2-2; D unclear. This CDR3 region has 15 residues. V lost 0 bases to trimming and J lost 1 base, with 7 bases between them. Germline CDR1 reads SGDLS; CDR2 reads YYNGEE. The DNA of the CDR3 is TGTGCCAGCAGCGTAGACCCCCGGAACACCGGGGAGCTGTTTTTT. Amino acids: CASSVDPRNTGELFF.

This clonotype was counted only a few times. V is TRBV27 and J is TRBJ1-1; D remains ambiguous. V gave up 7 bases and J gave up 0 bases, with 6 bases separating them. CDR1 and CDR2 from the germline V gene are MNHEY and SMNVEV (reference sequence). The CDR3 consists of 12 residues. The chain's CDR3 is CASKTLNTEAFF. The CDR3, as DNA: TGTGCCAGCAAAACGTTGAACACTGAAGCTTTCTTT.

This clonotype was detected only a few times. The chain combines TRBV5-1 with TRBJ2-2; 13 bases match TRBD2. J lost 6 bases, V lost 3 bases, and 5 bases had no gene match. The CDR3 consists of 16 residues. Germline V gene sequence: CDR1 SGHRS, CDR2 YFSETQ. The DNA of the CDR3 is TGCGCCAGCAGCTCTGGACTAGCGGGAGAATCCGGGGAGCTGTTTTTT. Translating it yields CASSSGLAGESGELFF. The entire variable domain, with the rest obtained from reference TRBV5-1 and TRBJ2-2, is as follows: KAGVTQTPRYLIKTRGQQVTLSCSPISGHRSVSWYQQTPGQGLQFLFEYFSETQRNKGNFPGRFSGRQFSNSRSEMNVSTLELGDSALYLCASSSGLAGESGELFFGEGSRLTVL.

The V gene is TRBV12-3 or TRBV12-4, the J gene TRBJ1-1, with a tentative D call TRBD1 (6 bases). Trimming removed 7 bases at V and 0 bases at J, with 12 bases between. The CDR3 consists of 14 residues. The CDR3 protein is CASTLTGLNTEAFF. The CDR3 bases are TGTGCCAGCACCTTGACAGGTCTGAACACTGAAGCTTTCTTT.

This clonotype appeared a few times. CDR3 bases: TGTGCCAGCAGCCAATTGGCGGGGTCCGGGGAGACCCAGTACTTC. As protein: CASSQLAGSGETQYF. The rearrangement links TRBV3-1 to TRBJ2-1; D is possibly TRBD2 (6 bases). The assigned J gene may be wrong: the sequence end matches TRBJ2-5 better. The germline V gene encodes CDR1 LGHDT and CDR2 YNNKEL (reference sequence). The CDR3 covers 15 residues.

The chain links TRBV6-6 to TRBJ1-1; D perhaps matches TRBD1 (5 bases). The length of the CDR3 is 15 residues. V was shortened by 8 bases and J by 4 bases, with 20 bases between the two germline ends. Germline V gene data show CDR1 as MNHNY and CDR2 as SVGAGI (reference sequence). For the CDR3, the DNA is TGTGCCAGCTCCCCATACGACGGGGGGGGCACTGAAGCTTTCTTT. Translating gives CASSPYDGGGTEAFF.

A few counts support this clonotype. The rearrangement links TRBV28 to TRBJ1-4, with 8 bases matching TRBD1. The CDR3 length is 14 residues. Germline values: CDR1 MDHEN, CDR2 SYDVKM. V lost 5 bases to trimming and J lost 7 bases; unmatched junction nucleotides: 6. The CDR3 loop is CASSPGGPSEKLFF. DNA for the CDR3: TGTGCCAGCAGTCCAGGGGGCCCCAGTGAAAAACTGTTTTTT.

This chain joins TRBV6-1 and TRBJ2-5, with D unclear. CDR1 and CDR2 (germline): MNHNS, SASEGT. CDR3 length equals 16 residues. V was cut by 6 bases and J by 0 bases, with 17 bases left in between. The chain's CDR3 is CASSARVRQDQETQYF. The CDR3 DNA is TGTGCCAGCAGCGCCCGGGTCCGCCAGGACCAAGAGACCCAGTACTTC.

This clonotype was seen more than once but under ten times. This chain joins TRBV7-2 and TRBJ1-4; 7 nucleotides align to TRBD1. The germline CDR1 and CDR2 sequences are SGHTA and FQGNSA. The CDR3 runs to 15 residues. Trimming took 0 bases from V and 8 from J; bases not matched to a gene: 6. The CDR3 coding sequence is TGTGCCAGCAGCTTAGCGCCAGGGGGACACGAAAAACTGTTTTTT. Its translation is CASSLAPGGHEKLFF.